One and the same sample provided the 15 T cell receptor beta chains below, sequenced in a study of T cell repertoires in cytomegalovirus infection. TCRdb reanalysed the reads using MiXCR and keeps one entry per CDR3 protein. The sample consists of fewer than 550,000 distinct CDR3 sequences, 26% of them appearing once. Material: PBMCs. Source of these receptors: a human donor in good health (CMV status not recorded). Some clones in this sample may be carry-over from other donors' samples.

The J gene is TRBJ2-3, the V gene TRBV12-5; possible D gene TRBD2, 6 bases. With 1 base removed from V and 2 bases from J, the gap between germline ends came to 13 bases. Germline V lookup: CDR1 LGHNT, CDR2 FRNRAP. The CDR3 sequence is 16 residues long. DNA for the CDR3: TGTGCTAGTGGTTTGGGGCCGGGAGCCCTCACAGATACGCAGTATTTT. Translated: CASGLGPGALTDTQYF.

The chain carries TRBV6-2 or TRBV6-3 and TRBJ2-7; D not resolved. With 6 bases removed from V and 2 bases from J, the gap between germline ends came to 14 bases. Looked up from germline, CDR1 is MNHEY and CDR2 is SVGEGT. CDR3 size: 14 residues. CDR3 loop: CASRHPIETYEQYF. DNA for the CDR3: TGTGCCAGCAGACACCCCATTGAGACCTACGAGCAGTACTTC.

The rearrangement uses TRBV7-2 and TRBJ1-2; no definite D call. Germline CDR1 and CDR2: SGHTA and FQGNSA. The CDR3 loop spans 15 amino acids. Trimming shortened V by 1 base and J by 12 bases, and 21 bases separated the two germline ends. The CDR3, as DNA: TGTGCCAGCAGCTTAGTGCGGCAGACCGAGTTGCGCGACACCTTC. Its protein is CASSLVRQTELRDTF.

The J gene is TRBJ2-1, the V gene TRBV7-3; D is possibly TRBD2 (5 bases). This CDR3 is built from 10 residues. V dropped 7 bases and J dropped 10 bases, with 8 bases sitting between them. CDR1 is SGHTA, CDR2 FQGTGA, per germline. CDR3: CASNGKEQFF. The CDR3 DNA follows: TGTGCCAGCAACGGGAAGGAGCAGTTCTTC.

V usage is TRBV24-1 and J usage is TRBJ2-1; TRBD2 agrees at 11 bases. This CDR3 comprises 17 residues. Per the germline V gene, CDR1 is KGHDR and CDR2 is SFDVKD. The junction had 7 bases not matched to a gene; V was cut back by 4 bases and J by 3 bases. The CDR3 DNA reads as TGTGCCACCAGTGAGGGTAGCGGGAGGGCCCTCTACAATGAGCAGTTCTTC. Its translation is CATSEGSGRALYNEQFF.

This rearrangement joins TRBV7-8 to TRBJ2-3; TRBD1 matches at 7 bases. The CDR3 has 16 amino acids. Germline CDR1 is SGHVS and CDR2 is FQNEAQ. V lost 0 bases, J lost 5 bases, and 8 bases stayed unmatched. CDR3: CASSLAGGPGGDTQYF. The CDR3 nucleotides read TGTGCCAGCAGCTTAGCGGGTGGGCCAGGGGGAGATACGCAGTATTTT.

In nucleotides, the CDR3 is TGTGCCAGCAATCTTAGGGCCGAGCTGTTTTTT. This gives the protein CASNLRAELFF. The rearrangement links TRBV28 to TRBJ2-2; D uncertain. V lost 7 bases and J lost 11, with 11 bases in between. The germline V gene has CDR1 MDHEN and CDR2 SYDVKM. The CDR3 contains 11 residues.

This clonotype has just a few counts. This chain connects TRBV7-9 to TRBJ2-3; the match to TRBD1 covers 11 bases. V gave up 4 bases and J gave up 5 bases; unmatched junction bases: 5. Germline V gene lookup returns CDR1 SEHNR and CDR2 FQNEAQ (reference sequence). The CDR3 contains 15 residues. The CDR3: CASSSRDRGRDTQYF. The DNA of the CDR3 is TGTGCCAGCAGCTCCCGGGACAGGGGGAGAGATACGCAGTATTTT.

This clonotype appeared many times. This chain joins TRBV12-3 or TRBV12-4 and TRBJ2-1, with TRBD2 matching over 7 bases. Trimming removed 6 bases from V and 0 bases from J; junction bases left unmatched: 5. The CDR3 length is 15 residues. As DNA, the CDR3 is TGTGCCAGCAGCCAAGGCGGGAGCTCCTACAATGAGCAGTTCTTC. Translated, it gives CASSQGGSSYNEQFF.

This clonotype was counted only a few times. This chain joins TRBV7-6 and TRBJ2-5; 7 bases agree with TRBD2. This CDR3 is built from 15 residues. The junction had 6 bases not matched to a gene; V was cut back by 2 bases and J by 3 bases. Germline CDR1 is SGHVS and CDR2 is FNYEAQ. CDR3 amino acids: CASSLKLGLKETQYF. In nucleotides, the CDR3 is TGTGCCAGCAGCTTAAAGTTGGGACTAAAAGAGACCCAGTACTTC. Complete variable domain (other parts from reference TRBV7-6 and TRBJ2-5): GAGVSQSPRYKVTKRGQDVALRCDPISGHVSLYWYRQALGQGPEFLTYFNYEAQQDKSGLPNDRFSAERPEGSISTLTIQRTEQRDSAMYRCASSLKLGLKETQYFGPGTRLLVL.

The chain couples TRBV7-3 to TRBJ2-1; possibly TRBD2 for D (6 bases). The CDR3 consists of 15 residues. With 5 bases removed from V and 6 bases from J, the gap between germline ends came to 17 bases. Germline V gene lookup returns CDR1 SGHTA and CDR2 FQGTGA. CDR3 sequence: CASSVGTGGANEQFF. CDR3 DNA sequence: TGTGCCAGCAGCGTCGGGACTGGGGGAGCCAATGAGCAGTTCTTC.

V is TRBV12-3 or TRBV12-4 and J is TRBJ1-1; 7 bases agree with TRBD1. There are 15 residues in the CDR3. V lost 3 bases to trimming and J lost 3 bases; unmatched junction nucleotides: 7. The CDR3 nucleotides read TGTGCCAGCAGTTTTAAGGCCACAGGGGACACTGAAGCTTTCTTT. Translating gives CASSFKATGDTEAFF.

Ten or more counts support this clonotype. The CDR3 sequence is CASSLFPRGKNQPQHF. The CDR3 DNA reads as TGTGCCAGCAGCTTATTCCCCAGGGGGAAAAATCAGCCCCAGCATTTT. J is TRBJ1-5 and V is TRBV7-6; 7 bases line up with TRBD1. The CDR3 covers 16 residues. With 2 bases clipped from V and 4 bases from J, the junction kept 8 bases outside the gene matches. Germline V gene data show CDR1 as SGHVS and CDR2 as FNYEAQ.

The chain recombines TRBV6-5 with TRBJ2-1; 10 nucleotides line up with TRBD2. Looked up from germline, CDR1 is MNHEY and CDR2 is SVGAGI. This CDR3 contains 17 residues. J gave up 6 bases and V 6 bases, and 14 bases lay outside the gene matches. As DNA, the CDR3 is TGTGCCAGCAGGCCCCAAACTAGCGGGACCTCTACCAATGAGCAGTTCTTC. Its protein product is CASRPQTSGTSTNEQFF.

V is TRBV7-9 and J is TRBJ1-5; a possible D gene is TRBD1 (5 bases). The CDR3 sequence is 14 residues long. The V end lost 1 base, the J end lost 7 bases, and 11 bases lay between the germline ends. Germline values: CDR1 SEHNR, CDR2 FQNEAQ (reference sequence). The CDR3 region is CASSLGGVGQPQHF. CDR3 in DNA: TGTGCCAGCAGCTTAGGAGGGGTGGGCCAGCCCCAGCATTTT.